This T cell receptor (beta chain) was obtained from a study of cytomegalovirus exposure and HLA in healthy donors. Whole-study context: When 398 donors were genotyped, more than 70% of them were found to fall in the Caucasian-associated ancestry cluster. Whole-study results and caveats: Association of a missense DCLRE1C variant with TCR beta V- and J-gene trimming was reported in a later analysis.

Healthy bone marrow donors formed the donor group. As regards this clone: As yet, its antigen is unknown.

Use of 60 Vbeta and 13 Jbeta primers characterized the PCR. Sequencing used immunoSEQ multiplex PCR; TCRdb keeps in-frame clones, though not all of them. Here the sample spans some 99,000 clones, less than 70% being singletons. This receptor was identified in a female donor in good health and CMV-seronegative. The material sequenced was PBMCs.

For the CDR3, the DNA is TGTGCCAGCAGCCCCGAACAGGGTGGAGAGACCCAGTACTTC. Protein product: CASSPEQGGETQYF. This chain links TRBV6-1 with TRBJ2-5; tentatively, D is TRBD1 (6 bases). CDR1 is MNHNS, CDR2 SASEGT, per germline. This CDR3 spans 14 amino acids. With 6 bases removed from V and 4 bases from J, the gap between germline ends came to 15 bases.